This TCR beta chain was found in a study of cytomegalovirus exposure and HLA in healthy donors. Study-level background: About 85 million unique TCRs from HLA-typed donors were held in an early release of data. Study findings and constraints: Researchers reported in a later analysis that common viral pathogens appeared linked to several top clusters.

60 Vbeta and 13 Jbeta primers were used in PCR. Sequenced by immunoSEQ multiplex PCR; TCRdb stores in-frame clones only, minus some. The table has 150,000 to 200,000 clones, around 88% seen once. V was clipped by 10 bases and J by 3 bases; unmatched bases: 7. Germline CDR1 is MDHEN and CDR2 is SYDVKM. This CDR3 comprises 13 residues. Remarks on this clone: The antigen remains undetermined.

Sequencing input: PBMCs. The receptor's source is a man aged 40-55 years in good health and CMV-seropositive. The chain carries TRBV28 and TRBJ2-7; 9 bases match TRBD2. CDR3 amino acids: CAIGGRADYEQYF. The CDR3 DNA reads TGTGCCATCGGCGGGAGGGCGGACTACGAGCAGTACTTC.